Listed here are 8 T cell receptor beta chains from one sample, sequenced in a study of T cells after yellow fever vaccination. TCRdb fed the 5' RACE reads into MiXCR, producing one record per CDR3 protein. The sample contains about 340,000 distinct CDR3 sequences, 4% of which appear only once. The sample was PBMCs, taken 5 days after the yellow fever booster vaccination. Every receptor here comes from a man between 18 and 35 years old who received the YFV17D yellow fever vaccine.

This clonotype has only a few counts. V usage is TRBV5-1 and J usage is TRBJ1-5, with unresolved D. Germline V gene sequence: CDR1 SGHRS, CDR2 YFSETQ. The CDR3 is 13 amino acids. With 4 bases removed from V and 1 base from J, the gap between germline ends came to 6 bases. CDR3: CASSIGSNQPQHF. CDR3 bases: TGCGCCAGCAGCATTGGCAGCAATCAGCCCCAGCATTTT.

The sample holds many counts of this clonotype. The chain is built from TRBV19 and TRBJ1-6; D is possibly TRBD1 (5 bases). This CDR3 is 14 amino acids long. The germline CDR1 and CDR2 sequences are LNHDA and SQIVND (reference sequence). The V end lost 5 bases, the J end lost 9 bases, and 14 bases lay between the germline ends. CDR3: CASSGGARGSPLHF. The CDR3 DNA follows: TGTGCCAGTAGTGGCGGGGCGCGGGGTTCACCCCTCCACTTT.

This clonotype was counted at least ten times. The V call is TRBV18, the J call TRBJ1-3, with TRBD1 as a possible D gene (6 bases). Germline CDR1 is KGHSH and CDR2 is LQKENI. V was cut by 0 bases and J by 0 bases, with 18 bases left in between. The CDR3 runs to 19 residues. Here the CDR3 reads CASSPPSAEGVLSGNTIYF. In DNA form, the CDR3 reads TGTGCCAGCTCACCACCGAGTGCCGAGGGGGTTCTCTCTGGAAACACCATATATTTT.

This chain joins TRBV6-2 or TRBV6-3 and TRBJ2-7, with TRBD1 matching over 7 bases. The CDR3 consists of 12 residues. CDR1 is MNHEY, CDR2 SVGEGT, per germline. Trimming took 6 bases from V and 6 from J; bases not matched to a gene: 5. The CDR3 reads CASSQTGFEQYV. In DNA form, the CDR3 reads TGTGCCAGCAGCCAGACAGGGTTCGAGCAGTACGTC.

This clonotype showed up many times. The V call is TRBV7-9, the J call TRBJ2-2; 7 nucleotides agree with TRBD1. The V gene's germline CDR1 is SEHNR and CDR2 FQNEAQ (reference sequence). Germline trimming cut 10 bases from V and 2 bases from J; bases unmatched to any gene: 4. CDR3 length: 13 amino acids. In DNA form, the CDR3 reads TGTGCCACTGGGACAGATAACACCGGGGAGCTGTTTTTT. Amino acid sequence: CATGTDNTGELFF.

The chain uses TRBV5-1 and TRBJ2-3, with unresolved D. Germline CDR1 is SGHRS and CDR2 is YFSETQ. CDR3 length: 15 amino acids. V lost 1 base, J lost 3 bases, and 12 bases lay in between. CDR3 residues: CASSLTSPQTDTQYF. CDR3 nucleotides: TGCGCCAGCAGCTTGACCTCACCACAGACAGATACGCAGTATTTT. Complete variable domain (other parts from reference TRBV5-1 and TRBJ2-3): KAGVTQTPRYLIKTRGQQVTLSCSPISGHRSVSWYQQTPGQGLQFLFEYFSETQRNKGNFPGRFSGRQFSNSRSEMNVSTLELGDSALYLCASSLTSPQTDTQYFGPGTRLTVL.

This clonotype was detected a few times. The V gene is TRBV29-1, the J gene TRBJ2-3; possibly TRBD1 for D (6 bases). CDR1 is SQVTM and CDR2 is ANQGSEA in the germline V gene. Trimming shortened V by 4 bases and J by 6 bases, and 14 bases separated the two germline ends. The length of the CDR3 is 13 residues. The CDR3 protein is CSVGFRGKDTQYF. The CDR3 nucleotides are TGCAGCGTTGGATTCAGGGGAAAGGATACGCAGTATTTT.

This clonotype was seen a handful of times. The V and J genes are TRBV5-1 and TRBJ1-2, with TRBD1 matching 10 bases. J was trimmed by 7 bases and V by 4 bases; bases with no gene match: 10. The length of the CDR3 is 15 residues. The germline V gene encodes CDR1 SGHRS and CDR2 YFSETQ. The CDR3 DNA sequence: TGCGCCAGCAGCGGTAGGGACAGGGGAACAGGTGGCTACACCTTC. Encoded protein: CASSGRDRGTGGYTF.